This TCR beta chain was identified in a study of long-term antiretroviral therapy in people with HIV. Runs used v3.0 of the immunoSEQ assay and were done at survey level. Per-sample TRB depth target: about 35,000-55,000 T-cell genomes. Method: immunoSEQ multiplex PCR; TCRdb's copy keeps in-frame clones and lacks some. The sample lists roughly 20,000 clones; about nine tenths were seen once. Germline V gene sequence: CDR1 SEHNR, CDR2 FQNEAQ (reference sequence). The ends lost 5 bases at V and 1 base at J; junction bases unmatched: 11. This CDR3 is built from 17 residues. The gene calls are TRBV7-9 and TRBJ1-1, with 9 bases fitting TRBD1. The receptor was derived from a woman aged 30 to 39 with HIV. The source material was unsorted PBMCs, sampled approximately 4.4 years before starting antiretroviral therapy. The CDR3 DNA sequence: TGTGCCAGCAGCCCTAGCGGGACAGGGAGCAAGAACACTGAAGCTTTCTTT. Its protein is CASSPSGTGSKNTEAFF.